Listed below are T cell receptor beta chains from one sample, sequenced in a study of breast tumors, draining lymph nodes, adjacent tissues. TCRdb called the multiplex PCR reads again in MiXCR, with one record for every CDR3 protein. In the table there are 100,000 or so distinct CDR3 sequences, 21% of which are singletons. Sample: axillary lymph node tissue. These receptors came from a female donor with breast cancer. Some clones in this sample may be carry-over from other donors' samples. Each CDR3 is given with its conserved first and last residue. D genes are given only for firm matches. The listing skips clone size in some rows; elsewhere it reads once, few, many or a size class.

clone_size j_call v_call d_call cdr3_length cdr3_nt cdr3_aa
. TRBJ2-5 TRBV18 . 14 TGTGCCAGCTCAGCATCCGGGGCCGAGGAGACCCAGTACTTC CASSASGAEETQYF
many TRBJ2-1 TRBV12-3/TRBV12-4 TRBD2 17 TGTGCCAGCAGTCCACAGAGGTTGGCGGGGGGGCCTAATGAGCAGTTCTTC CASSPQRLAGGPNEQFF
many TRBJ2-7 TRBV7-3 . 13 TGTGCCAGCAGCTTAGACGGAACCTACGAGCAGTACTTC CASSLDGTYEQYF
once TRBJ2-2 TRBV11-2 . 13 TGTGCCAGCAGCCACGGGACGCCCGGGGAGCTGTCTTTT CASSHGTPGELSF
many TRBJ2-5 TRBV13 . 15 TGTGCCAGCAGCGATCTTCGAAGGGGCGGTGAGACCCAGTACTTC CASSDLRRGGETQYF
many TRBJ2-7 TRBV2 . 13 TGTGCCAGCAGGATACGACCGATCTACGAGCAGTACTTC CASRIRPIYEQYF
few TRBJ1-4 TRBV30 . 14 TGTGCCTGGAGCGAGGGGATAGGTAATGAAAAACTGTTTTTT CAWSEGIGNEKLFF
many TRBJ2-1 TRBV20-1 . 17 TGCAGTGCTAGAGGGGTAGGTCAGGAGACCTCCTACAATGAGCAGTTCTTC CSARGVGQETSYNEQFF
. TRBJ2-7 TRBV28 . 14 TGTGCCAGCAGTGCGGAGGGGGGGGGCTACGAGCAGTACTTC CASSAEGGGYEQYF
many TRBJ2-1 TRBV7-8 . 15 TGTGCCAGCAGCTTCTTCGGGAGCGCCGTTAATGAGCAGTTCTTC CASSFFGSAVNEQFF
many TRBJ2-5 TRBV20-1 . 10 TGCAGTGTAGGGGGGGAGACCCAGTACTTC CSVGGETQYF
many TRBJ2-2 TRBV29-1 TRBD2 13 TGCAGCGTTCGAAGCGGGAGCGGCGGGGAGCTGTTTTTT CSVRSGSGGELFF
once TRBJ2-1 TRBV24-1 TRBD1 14 TGTGCCACCAGTGATTTGACAGGGGACAATGAGCAGTTCTTC CATSDLTGDNEQFF
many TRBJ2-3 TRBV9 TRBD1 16 TGTGCCAGCAGCGGGCAGGGGGGACAGGTGGGGGATACGCAGTATTTT CASSGQGGQVGDTQYF
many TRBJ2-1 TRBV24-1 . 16 TGTGCCACCAGTGATGCAGGGTACCCCCGTACCGATGAGCAGTTCTTC CATSDAGYPRTDEQFF
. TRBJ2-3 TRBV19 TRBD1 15 TGTGCCTCCTCGGGACAGGGTATATCCGTAGATACGCAGTATTTT CASSGQGISVDTQYF
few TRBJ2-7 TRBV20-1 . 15 TGCAGTGCTAAGAGGCCCACGGGGCCAGATGGCGAGCAGTACTTC CSAKRPTGPDGEQYF
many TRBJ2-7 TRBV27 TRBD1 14 TGTGCCAGCAGTTATGGACAGGGACAGTACGAGCAGTACTTC CASSYGQGQYEQYF
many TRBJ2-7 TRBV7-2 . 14 TGTGCCAGCAGCGTAGCAACGGGAGACTACGAGCAGTACTTC CASSVATGDYEQYF
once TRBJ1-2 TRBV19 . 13 TGTGCCAGTTGTATCCCTAGCGGCTATGGCTGCACCTTC CASCIPSGYGCTF